This entry features one T cell receptor beta chain sequence. Assay: immunoSEQ multiplex PCR; the TCRdb copy retains only in-frame clones and omits some. The sample lists roughly 120,000 clones, more than 80% occurring once. This sample stems from a study of blood T cell repertoires in COVID-19. V was pared by 6 bases and J by 0 bases, with 11 bases between. CDR1 SNHLY and CDR2 FYNNEI come from the germline V gene. The CDR3 is 15 amino acids. The material sequenced was peripheral blood. This sequence originates from a woman aged 55-69 years with acute or convalescent COVID-19. V and J are TRBV2 and TRBJ1-4, with TRBD1 as a possible D gene (6 bases). Written as DNA, the CDR3 is TGTGCCAGCAGACGACAGGTTGCAACTAATGAAAAACTGTTTTTT. Translation: CASRRQVATNEKLFF.